This T cell receptor (beta chain) was identified in a study of blood T cell repertoires in COVID-19. Study summary: Specimens from acute and convalescent COVID-19 originated in the United States, Italy and Spain.

This CDR3 comprises 16 residues. V was pared by 7 bases and J by 5 bases, with 23 bases between. CDR1 is MNHEY and CDR2 is SMNVEV in the germline V gene (reference sequence). TCRdb keeps only in-frame clones here, not all; method: immunoSEQ multiplex PCR. Here the sample spans 400,000 or so clones, 70% to 90% being singletons. Sequencing input: peripheral blood. The chain is built from TRBV27 and TRBJ1-2; D remains unclear. This receptor was obtained from a woman between 40 and 55 years old with COVID-19, enrolled during active disease. CDR3 in amino acids: CASTELHRQNGYGYTF. The CDR3 coding sequence is TGTGCCAGCACTGAGCTTCACAGACAAAACGGATATGGCTACACCTTC.